The clone carrying this T cell receptor beta chain appeared a few times. This specimen comes from a study of T cells in Graves' hyperthyroidism and ophthalmopathy. Across 18 months, stable Graves' hyperthyroidism was marked by no progression to ophthalmopathy. Amplified regions were TCR beta CDR3 sequences from RNA transcripts. In the first-round RT-PCR of the TCR CDR3, the HTBI primer set was used. TCRdb independently ran MiXCR on the multiplex PCR reads; one entry per CDR3 protein. The table lists under 250,000 distinct CDR3 sequences, around 17% of them singletons, with 40% to 65% in the top ten. J gave up 3 bases and V 5 bases, and 15 bases lay outside the gene matches. Germline CDR1 reads SEHNR; CDR2 reads FQNEAQ (reference sequence). The CDR3 totals 18 residues.

The source of this sequence is a woman in her forties or fifties with Graves' hyperthyroidism. The source material was blood. The chain uses TRBV7-9 and TRBJ1-5, with 8 bases matching TRBD1. The CDR3 nucleotides are TGTGCCAGCAGCCACGACAGGGGCGGAATTTTTGACAATCAGCCCCAGCATTTT. This codes for CASSHDRGGIFDNQPQHF.